Listed below are T cell receptor beta chains from one sample, sequenced in a study of OX40 agonist ivuxolimab in advanced cancers. Here immunoSEQ multiplex PCR was the method, and the copy in TCRdb shows in-frame clones only, minus some. The repertoire consists of fewer than 85,000 clones, with approximately 89% occurring once and the leading ten covering about 2%. The sample in question was CD4+ or CD8+ T cells sorted from blood, obtained in a trial of the OX40 agonist ivuxolimab. The source is an adult with an advanced solid tumor such as melanoma, head and neck, liver or kidney cancer. CDR3s include the opening cysteine and the closing phenylalanine or tryptophan. The D gene is left open where the match is weak. A clone size is listed for some rows: how often the clone was seen (once, few, many), or a class if it is expanded.

V,D,J,size,DNA,CDR3
TRBV7-2,TRBD1,TRBJ2-1,once,TGTGCCAGCAGCTTGCCGGGACAGGGAGACAATGAGCAGTTCTTC,CASSLPGQGDNEQFF
TRBV29-1,-,TRBJ1-1,-,TGCAGCGTGCGCTCTGGTGCCCCTGAAGCTTTCTTT,CSVRSGAPEAFF
TRBV7-9,-,TRBJ2-2,few,TGTGCCAGCAGCCGCCCCCCGGGGAACACCGGGGAGCTGTTTTTT,CASSRPPGNTGELFF
TRBV4-2,TRBD2,TRBJ2-1,-,TGTGCCAGCAGCCAAGAGGGCTTAGCGGGAACCTATGAGCAGTTCTTC,CASSQEGLAGTYEQFF
TRBV4-3,-,TRBJ2-1,-,TGCGCCAGCAGCCAAGACCACCCTGGGGGAGGCGGGTTGGGGTTTTTCTTC,CASSQDHPGGGGLGFFF
TRBV30,-,TRBJ2-3,-,TGTGCCTGGAGTGTCGGGGGCACAGATACGCAGTATTTT,CAWSVGGTDTQYF
TRBV11-2,TRBD2,TRBJ2-7,-,TGTGCCAGCAGCTTAATTCCTAGCGGGGGCGCGGGACCCTACGAGCAGTACTTC,CASSLIPSGGAGPYEQYF
TRBV18,TRBD1,TRBJ1-1,-,TGTGCCAGCTCACGAACAGGGGAGAACACTGAAGCTTTCTTT,CASSRTGENTEAFF
TRBV19,TRBD2,TRBJ2-7,-,TGTGCCAGTCGGCCTAGCGGATTCTCCTACGAGCAGTACTTC,CASRPSGFSYEQYF
TRBV9,TRBD2,TRBJ2-3,-,TGTGCCAGCAGCGCGCTAGCGGGAGAGGTAGATACGCAGTATTTT,CASSALAGEVDTQYF
TRBV18,-,TRBJ1-2,-,TGTGCCAGCTCACCACCGACCGGGATGACTGATGGCTACACCTTC,CASSPPTGMTDGYTF
TRBV19,-,TRBJ2-2,-,TGTGCCTCGAAGCAGGTTGCCGGGGAGCTGTTTTTT,CASKQVAGELFF
TRBV28,-,TRBJ1-2,-,TGTGCCAGCAGTTTCTGGAAATATGGCTACACCTTC,CASSFWKYGYTF
TRBV28,-,TRBJ1-5,-,TGTGCCAGCAGTTTAGGGATTGGGGGGCCCCAGCATTTT,CASSLGIGGPQHF
TRBV7-9,TRBD2,TRBJ2-3,-,TGTGCCAGCAGCCCGGGACTAGCGGTAGTGTCAGATACGCAGTATTTT,CASSPGLAVVSDTQYF
TRBV2,-,TRBJ1-5,-,TGTGCCAGCAGTGAAGCGCTCTGGCCCCAGCATTTT,CASSEALWPQHF
TRBV4-1,TRBD2,TRBJ2-7,few,TGCGCCAGCAGCCAAGAGGGGGGGACGGGCGAGCAGTACTTC,CASSQEGGTGEQYF
TRBV18,TRBD1,TRBJ2-7,-,TGTGCCAGCTCACTGGACAGGGGTTACGAGCAGTACTTC,CASSLDRGYEQYF
TRBV5-1,-,TRBJ1-1,-,TGCGCCAGCAGCTTGGGCACCGGGGTATATACTGAAGCTTTCTTT,CASSLGTGVYTEAFF
TRBV7-3,TRBD2,TRBJ2-3,-,TGTGCCAGCAGCGGTACGACTAGCCCGACCACAGATACGCAGTATTTT,CASSGTTSPTTDTQYF
TRBV5-6,TRBD1,TRBJ1-6,-,TGTGCCAGCAGCTTGGGCAGGGGGCAACCTGATTCACCCCTCCACTTT,CASSLGRGQPDSPLHF
TRBV28,-,TRBJ2-3,once,TGTGCCAGCCTAGGGGTTCCCCCAAGAGATACGCAGTATTTT,CASLGVPPRDTQYF
TRBV5-1,-,TRBJ1-4,-,TGCGCCAGCAGCCTTACGGGGGCCGGGAATGAAAAACTGTTTTTT,CASSLTGAGNEKLFF